The table lists the clone carrying this T cell receptor (beta chain) with a count of one. The data derive from a study of blood T cell repertoires in COVID-19. Study-level information: There were acute and convalescent COVID-19 samples, and they came from the United States, Italy and Spain. T cells, B-cell-depleted T cells, or PBMCs provided the cDNA or gDNA that served as material.

Germline CDR1 and CDR2: MNHEY and SVGAGI. Trimming left V 2 bases short and J 4 bases short, with 5 bases between. The CDR3 sequence is 13 residues long. As handled by the study authors: For nucleated cells, counts were estimated from reference gene primer amplification. Profiled with immunoSEQ multiplex PCR; TCRdb holds only in-frame clones, not every one. The V and J calls and clone size were taken over from that table, and D and trimming were inferred from the DNA. The sample yields about 160,000 clones, approximately 80% seen once. Source material: peripheral blood. The chain carries TRBV6-5 and TRBJ2-2; weak D call: TRBD2 (5 bases). This clonotype originated in an older man who had recovered from COVID-19. The CDR3 DNA reads TGTGCCAGCAGTTACGAGGGCACCGGGGAGCTGTTTTTT. It is translated as CASSYEGTGELFF.